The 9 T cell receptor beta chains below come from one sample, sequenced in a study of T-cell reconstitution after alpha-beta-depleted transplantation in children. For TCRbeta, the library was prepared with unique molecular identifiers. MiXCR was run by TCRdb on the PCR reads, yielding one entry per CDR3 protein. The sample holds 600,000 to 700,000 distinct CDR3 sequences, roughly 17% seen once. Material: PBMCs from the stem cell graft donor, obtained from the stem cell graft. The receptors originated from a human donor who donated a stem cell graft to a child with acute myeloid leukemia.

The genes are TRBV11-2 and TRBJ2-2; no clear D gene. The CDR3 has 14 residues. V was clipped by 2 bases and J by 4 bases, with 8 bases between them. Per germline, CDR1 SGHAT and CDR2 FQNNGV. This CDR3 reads CASSLPGSTGELFF. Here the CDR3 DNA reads TGTGCCAGCAGCTTACCGGGTTCCACCGGGGAGCTGTTTTTT.

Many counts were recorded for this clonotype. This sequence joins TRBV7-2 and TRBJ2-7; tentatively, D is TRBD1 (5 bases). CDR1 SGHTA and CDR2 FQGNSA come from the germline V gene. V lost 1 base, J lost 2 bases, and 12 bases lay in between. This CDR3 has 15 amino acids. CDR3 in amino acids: CASSLEGIETYEQYV. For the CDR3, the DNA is TGTGCCAGCAGCTTAGAGGGGATAGAGACCTACGAGCAGTACGTC.

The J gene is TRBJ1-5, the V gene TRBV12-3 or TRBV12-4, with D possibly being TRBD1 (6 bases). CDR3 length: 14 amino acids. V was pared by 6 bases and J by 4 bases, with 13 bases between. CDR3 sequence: CASRGGTLNQPQHF. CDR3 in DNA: TGTGCCAGCAGGGGAGGGACACTGAATCAGCCCCAGCATTTT.

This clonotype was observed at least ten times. CDR3 in DNA: TGCAGTGCTAGACGTGCAGACAGGGGGGACTATGGCTACACCTTC. As protein: CSARRADRGDYGYTF. The V gene is TRBV20-1, the J gene TRBJ1-2, with TRBD1 identical over 9 bases. The length of the CDR3 is 15 residues. After removal of 2 bases from V and 3 bases from J, the junction contained 7 bases not matched to a gene. Germline V gene data show CDR1 as DFQATT and CDR2 as SNEGSKA (reference sequence).

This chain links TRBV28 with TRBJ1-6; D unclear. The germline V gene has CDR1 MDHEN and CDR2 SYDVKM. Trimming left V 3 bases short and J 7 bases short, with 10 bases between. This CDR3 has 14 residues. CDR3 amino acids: CASSLLDENSPLHF. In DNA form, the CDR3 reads TGTGCCAGCAGTTTGCTGGATGAGAATTCACCCCTCCACTTT.

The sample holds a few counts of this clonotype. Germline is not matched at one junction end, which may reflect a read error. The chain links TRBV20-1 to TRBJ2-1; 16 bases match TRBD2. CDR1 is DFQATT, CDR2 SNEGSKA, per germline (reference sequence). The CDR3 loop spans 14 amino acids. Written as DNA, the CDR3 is TGCAGTGCCGACCCGGGACTAGCGGGGGGGCCAGCCGTCTTC. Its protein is CSADPGLAGGPAVF.

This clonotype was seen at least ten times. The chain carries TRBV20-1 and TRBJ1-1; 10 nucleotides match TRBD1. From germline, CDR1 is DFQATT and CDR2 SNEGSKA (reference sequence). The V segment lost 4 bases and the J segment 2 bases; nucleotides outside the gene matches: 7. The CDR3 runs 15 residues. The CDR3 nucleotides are TGCAGTGCTAAGACAGGGGGCGGCTTAAACACTGAAGCTTTCTTT. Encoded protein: CSAKTGGGLNTEAFF.

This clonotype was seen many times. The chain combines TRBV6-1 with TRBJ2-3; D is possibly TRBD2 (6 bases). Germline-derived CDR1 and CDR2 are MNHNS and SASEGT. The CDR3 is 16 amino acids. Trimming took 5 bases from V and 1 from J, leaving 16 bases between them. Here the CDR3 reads CASSPLADYRTDTQYF. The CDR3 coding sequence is TGTGCCAGCAGTCCCCTTGCGGACTACCGCACAGATACGCAGTATTTT.

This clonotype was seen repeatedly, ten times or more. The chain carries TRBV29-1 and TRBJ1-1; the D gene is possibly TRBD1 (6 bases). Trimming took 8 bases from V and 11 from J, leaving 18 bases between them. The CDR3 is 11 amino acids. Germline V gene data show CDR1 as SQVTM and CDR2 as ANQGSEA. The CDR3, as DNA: TGCAGCTCCGGCAGGGGAAGAGCGGCTTTCTTT. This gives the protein CSSGRGRAAFF. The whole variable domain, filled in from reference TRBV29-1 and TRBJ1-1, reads SAVISQKPSRDICQRGTSLTIQCQVDSQVTMMFWYRQQPGQSLTLIATANQGSEATYESGFVIDKFPISRPNLTFSTLTVSNMSPEDSSIYLCSSGRGRAAFFGQGTRLTVV.